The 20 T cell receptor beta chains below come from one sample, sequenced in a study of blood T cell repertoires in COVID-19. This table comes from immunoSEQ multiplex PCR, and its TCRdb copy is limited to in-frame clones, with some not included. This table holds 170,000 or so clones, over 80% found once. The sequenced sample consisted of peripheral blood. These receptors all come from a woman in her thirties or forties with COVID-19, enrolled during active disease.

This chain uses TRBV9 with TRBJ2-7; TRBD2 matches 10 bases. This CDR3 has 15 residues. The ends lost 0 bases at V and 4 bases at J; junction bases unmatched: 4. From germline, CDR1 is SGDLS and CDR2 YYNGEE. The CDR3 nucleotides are TGTGCCAGCAGCGTAGATAGCGGGGGGTTTTACGAGCAGTACTTC. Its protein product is CASSVDSGGFYEQYF.

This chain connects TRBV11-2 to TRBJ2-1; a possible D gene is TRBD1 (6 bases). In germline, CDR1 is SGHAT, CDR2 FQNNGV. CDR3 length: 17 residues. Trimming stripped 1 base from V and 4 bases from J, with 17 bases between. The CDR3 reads CASSLGFWDTRYNEQFF. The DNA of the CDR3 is TGTGCCAGCAGCTTAGGTTTCTGGGACACCCGATACAATGAGCAGTTCTTC.

The CDR3: CASSQVVQETQYF. The CDR3 DNA follows: TGCGCCAGCAGCCAAGTCGTCCAAGAGACCCAGTACTTC. The chain employs TRBV4-1 and TRBJ2-5, with D unclear. The length of the CDR3 is 13 residues. Germline values: CDR1 MGHRA, CDR2 YSYEKL. V gave up 1 base and J gave up 1 base, with 4 bases separating them.

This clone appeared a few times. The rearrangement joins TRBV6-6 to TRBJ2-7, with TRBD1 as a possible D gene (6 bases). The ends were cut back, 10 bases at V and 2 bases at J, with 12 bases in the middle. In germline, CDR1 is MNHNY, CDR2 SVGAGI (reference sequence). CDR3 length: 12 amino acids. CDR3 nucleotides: TGTGCCACATCAGGGGCCACCTACGAGCAGTACTTC. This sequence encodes CATSGATYEQYF.

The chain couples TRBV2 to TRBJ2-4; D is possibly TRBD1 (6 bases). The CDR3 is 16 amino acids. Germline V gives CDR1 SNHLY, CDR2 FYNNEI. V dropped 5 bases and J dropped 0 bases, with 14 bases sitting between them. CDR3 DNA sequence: TGTGCCAGCAGTACCCAGGGGACGAAAGCCAAAAACATTCAGTACTTC. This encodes CASSTQGTKAKNIQYF.

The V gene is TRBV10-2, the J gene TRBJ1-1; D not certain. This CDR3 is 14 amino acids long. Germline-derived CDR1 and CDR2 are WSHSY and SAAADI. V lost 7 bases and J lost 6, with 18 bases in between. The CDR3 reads CASNGGSGAAEAFF. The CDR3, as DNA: TGCGCCAGCAATGGTGGCAGCGGAGCAGCTGAAGCTTTCTTT.

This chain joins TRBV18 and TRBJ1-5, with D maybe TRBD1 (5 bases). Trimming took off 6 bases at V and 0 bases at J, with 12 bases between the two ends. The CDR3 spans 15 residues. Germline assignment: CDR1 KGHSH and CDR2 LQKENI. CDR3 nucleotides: TGTGCCAGCTCCCTCCTAGGGGATAGCAATCAGCCCCAGCATTTT. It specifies CASSLLGDSNQPQHF.

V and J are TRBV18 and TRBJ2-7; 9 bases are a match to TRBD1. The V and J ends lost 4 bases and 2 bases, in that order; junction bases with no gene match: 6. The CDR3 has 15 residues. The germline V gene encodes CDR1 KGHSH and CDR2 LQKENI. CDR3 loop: CASSRDRAIPYEQYF. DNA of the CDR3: TGTGCCAGCTCACGGGACAGGGCGATACCCTACGAGCAGTACTTC.

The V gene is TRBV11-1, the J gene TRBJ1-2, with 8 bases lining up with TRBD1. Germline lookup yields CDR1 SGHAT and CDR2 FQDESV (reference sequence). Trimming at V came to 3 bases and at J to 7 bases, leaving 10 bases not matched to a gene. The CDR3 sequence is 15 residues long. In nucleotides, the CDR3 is TGTGCCAGCAGCTTGGCTCGGACAGGGACTTTTGGCTACACCTTC. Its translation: CASSLARTGTFGYTF.

The CDR3 loop reads CASSFSRDTFEQYF. The CDR3 nucleotides are TGTGCCAGCAGTTTTAGCCGGGACACCTTCGAGCAGTACTTC. V and J are TRBV27 and TRBJ2-7; maybe TRBD1 (6 bases). The germline CDR1 and CDR2 sequences are MNHEY and SMNVEV (reference sequence). This CDR3 is built from 14 residues. V shed 3 bases and J shed 6 bases, with 15 bases lying between them.

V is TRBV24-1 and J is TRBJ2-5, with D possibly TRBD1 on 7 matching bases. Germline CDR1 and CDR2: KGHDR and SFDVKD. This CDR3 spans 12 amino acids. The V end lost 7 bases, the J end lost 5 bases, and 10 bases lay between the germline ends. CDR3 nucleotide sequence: TGTGCCACCAGCCCAGGGGGGGAGACCCAGTACTTC. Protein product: CATSPGGETQYF.

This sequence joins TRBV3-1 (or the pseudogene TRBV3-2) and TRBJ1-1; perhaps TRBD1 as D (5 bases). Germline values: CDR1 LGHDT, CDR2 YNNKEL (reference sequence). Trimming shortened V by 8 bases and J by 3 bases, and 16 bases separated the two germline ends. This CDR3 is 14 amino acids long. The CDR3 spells CASGATDRHTEAFF. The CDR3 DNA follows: TGTGCCAGCGGAGCAACAGACAGACACACTGAAGCTTTCTTT.

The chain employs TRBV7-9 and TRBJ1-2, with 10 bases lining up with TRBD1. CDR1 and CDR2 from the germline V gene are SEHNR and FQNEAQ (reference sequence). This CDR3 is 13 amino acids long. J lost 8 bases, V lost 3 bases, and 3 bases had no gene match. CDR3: CASSFETGGGYTF. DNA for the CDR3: TGTGCCAGCAGCTTTGAGACAGGGGGCGGCTACACCTTC.

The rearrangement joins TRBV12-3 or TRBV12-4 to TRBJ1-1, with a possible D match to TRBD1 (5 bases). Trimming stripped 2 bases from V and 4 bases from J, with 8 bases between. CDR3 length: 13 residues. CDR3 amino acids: CASSLNGGTEAFF. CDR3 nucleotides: TGTGCCAGCAGTTTAAACGGGGGCACTGAAGCTTTCTTT.

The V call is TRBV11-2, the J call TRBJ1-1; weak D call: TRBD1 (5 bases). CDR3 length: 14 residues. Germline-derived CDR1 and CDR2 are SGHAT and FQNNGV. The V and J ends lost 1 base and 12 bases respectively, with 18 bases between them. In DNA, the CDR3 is TGTGCCAGCAGCTTAGCCCTGGGGCGCGGTGCAACTTTCTTT. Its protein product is CASSLALGRGATFF.

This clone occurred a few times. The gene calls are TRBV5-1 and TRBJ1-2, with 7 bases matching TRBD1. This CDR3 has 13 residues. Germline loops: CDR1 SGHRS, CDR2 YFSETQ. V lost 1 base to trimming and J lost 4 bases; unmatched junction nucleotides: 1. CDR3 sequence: CASSLRDSYGYTF. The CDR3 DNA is TGCGCCAGCAGCTTGCGGGACAGCTATGGCTACACCTTC.

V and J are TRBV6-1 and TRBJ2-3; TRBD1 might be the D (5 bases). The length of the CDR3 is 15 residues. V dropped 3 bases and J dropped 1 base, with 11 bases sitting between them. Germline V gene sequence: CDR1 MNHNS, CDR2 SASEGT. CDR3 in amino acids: CASSETRQRTDTQYF. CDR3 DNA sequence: TGTGCCAGCAGTGAGACGAGACAGCGCACAGATACGCAGTATTTT.

The CDR3 region is CASSDPGNTIYF. Here the CDR3 DNA reads TGCGCCAGCAGCGACCCGGGGAACACCATATATTTT. The chain carries TRBV5-1 and TRBJ1-3; D unclear. The V and J ends lost 4 bases and 7 bases respectively, with 9 bases between them. The CDR3 loop spans 12 amino acids. Germline loops: CDR1 SGHRS, CDR2 YFSETQ.

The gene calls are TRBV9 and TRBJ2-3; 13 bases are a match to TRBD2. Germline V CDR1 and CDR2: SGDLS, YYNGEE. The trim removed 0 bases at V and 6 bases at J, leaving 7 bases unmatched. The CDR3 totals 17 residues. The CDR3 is CASSVETSGGSQDTQYF. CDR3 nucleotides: TGTGCCAGCAGCGTAGAGACTAGCGGGGGGTCCCAGGATACGCAGTATTTT.

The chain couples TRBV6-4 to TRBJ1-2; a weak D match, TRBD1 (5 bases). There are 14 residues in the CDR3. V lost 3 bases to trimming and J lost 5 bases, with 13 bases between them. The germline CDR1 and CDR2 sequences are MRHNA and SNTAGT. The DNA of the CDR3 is TGTGCCAGCAGTGAAAACAGGTTTATTTATGGCTACACCTTC. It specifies CASSENRFIYGYTF.